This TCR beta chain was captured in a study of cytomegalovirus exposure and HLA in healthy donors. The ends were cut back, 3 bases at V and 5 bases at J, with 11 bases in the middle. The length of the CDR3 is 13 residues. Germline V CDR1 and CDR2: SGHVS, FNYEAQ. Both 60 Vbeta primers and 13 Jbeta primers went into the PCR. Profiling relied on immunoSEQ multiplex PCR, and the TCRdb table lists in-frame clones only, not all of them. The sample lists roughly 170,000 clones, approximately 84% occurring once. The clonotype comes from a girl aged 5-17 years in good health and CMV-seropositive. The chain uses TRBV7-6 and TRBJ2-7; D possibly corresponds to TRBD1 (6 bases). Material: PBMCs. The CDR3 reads CASSFSRGNEQYF. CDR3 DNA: TGTGCCAGCAGCTTCAGCAGGGGTAACGAGCAGTACTTC.